This TCR beta chain was found in a study of T cells expressing NK-cell markers. Findings and limits, study-wide: These clonotypes also led the CD3+CD56-NKG2C+ fraction in four donors.

TCRdb re-analyzed the 5' RACE reads; it lists each CDR3 protein once, without DNA. The listing contains hundreds of thousands of distinct CDR3 sequences. To note about this clonotype: Its antigen is not known.

Germline CDR1 MNHNS, CDR2 SASEGT. The CDR3 totals 17 residues. V and J are TRBV6-1 and TRBJ1-6; TCRdb returns TRBD1, unconfirmable since there is no DNA. The sequenced sample was blood T cells: a sorted CD56 or NKG2C T cell subset, CD4+ or CD8+ T cells, or bulk PBMC T cells (not recorded which). The receptor was isolated from a man younger than 35 in good health. The CDR3: CASSNGQSSSYNSPLHF.